This T cell receptor (beta chain) emerged from a study of sequential checkpoint blockade in melanoma. Treatment meaning: randomized to nivolumab then ipilimumab (arm A) or the reverse (arm B). PBMC sorting kept live CD3+CD8+ cells without CD19 or CD56. Only in-frame clones appear in the TCRdb table, and some are missing; sequencing was by immunoSEQ multiplex PCR. The sample carries around 30,000 clones, less than 90% recorded once. The TCR originated in a human donor with melanoma. Sequenced material: CD8+ T cells sorted from blood (inferred from file names), taken from a patient given nivolumab and ipilimumab in sequence.

The CDR3 region has the DNA TGTGCCAGCAGCGAGGGGGACAGGGCCTACGAGCAGTACTTC. Its translation: CASSEGDRAYEQYF. The chain carries TRBV5-6 and TRBJ2-7; TRBD1 agrees at 9 bases. The germline gives CDR1 SGHDT, CDR2 YYEEEE. The CDR3 runs to 14 residues. With V trimmed by 4 bases and J by 2 bases, 4 bases remained unmatched.